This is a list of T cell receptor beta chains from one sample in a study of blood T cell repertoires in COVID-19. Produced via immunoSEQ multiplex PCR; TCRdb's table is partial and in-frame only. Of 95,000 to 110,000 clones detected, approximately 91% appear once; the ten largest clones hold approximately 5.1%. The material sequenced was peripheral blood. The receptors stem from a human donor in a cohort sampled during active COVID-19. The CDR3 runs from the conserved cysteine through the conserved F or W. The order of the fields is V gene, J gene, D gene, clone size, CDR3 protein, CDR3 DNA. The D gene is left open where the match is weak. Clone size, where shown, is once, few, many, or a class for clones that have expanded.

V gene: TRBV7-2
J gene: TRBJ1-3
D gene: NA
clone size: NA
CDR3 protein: CASSPGQGNTIYF
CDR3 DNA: TGTGCCAGCAGCCCCGGACAGGGAAACACCATATATTTT

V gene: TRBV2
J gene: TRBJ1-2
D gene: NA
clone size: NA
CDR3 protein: CASTPGGNYGYTF
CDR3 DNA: TGTGCCAGCACGCCGGGAGGGAACTATGGCTACACCTTC

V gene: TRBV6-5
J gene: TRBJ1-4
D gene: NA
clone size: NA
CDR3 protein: CASSNRVRGEKLFF
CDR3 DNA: TGTGCCAGCAGTAACAGGGTTCGTGGCGAAAAACTGTTTTTT

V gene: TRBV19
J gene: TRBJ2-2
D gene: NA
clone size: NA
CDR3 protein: CASSEGANTGELFF
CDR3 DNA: TGTGCCAGTAGTGAGGGGGCGAACACCGGGGAGCTGTTTTTT

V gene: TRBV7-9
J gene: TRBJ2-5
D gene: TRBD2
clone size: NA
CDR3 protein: CASSLGLAGGETQYF
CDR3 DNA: TGTGCCAGCAGCTTAGGGCTAGCGGGAGGAGAGACCCAGTACTTC

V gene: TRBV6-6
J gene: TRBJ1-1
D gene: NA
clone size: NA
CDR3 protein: CASSQTSGAFF
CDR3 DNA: TGTGCCAGCAGTCAGACTTCCGGCGCTTTCTTT

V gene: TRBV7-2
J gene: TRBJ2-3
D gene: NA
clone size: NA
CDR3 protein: CASSIQNTDTQYF
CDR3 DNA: TGTGCCAGCAGCATACAGAACACAGATACGCAGTATTTT

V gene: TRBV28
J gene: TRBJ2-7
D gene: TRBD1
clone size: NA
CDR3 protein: CASSSPLGTGGDEQYF
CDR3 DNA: TGTGCCAGCAGTTCACCCTTGGGGACAGGGGGCGACGAGCAGTACTTC

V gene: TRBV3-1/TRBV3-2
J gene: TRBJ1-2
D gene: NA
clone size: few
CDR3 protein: CASSQAPRWGSDYGYTF
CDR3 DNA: TGTGCCAGCAGCCAGGCCCCCCGATGGGGCAGCGACTATGGCTACACCTTC

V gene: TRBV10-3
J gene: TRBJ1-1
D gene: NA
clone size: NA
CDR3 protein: CAISLFQMREAFF
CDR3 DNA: TGTGCCATCAGTTTATTCCAAATGAGGGAAGCTTTCTTT

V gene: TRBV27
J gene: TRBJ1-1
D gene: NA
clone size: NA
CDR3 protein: CASSFGGDTEAFF
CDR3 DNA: TGTGCCAGCAGTTTCGGGGGTGACACTGAAGCTTTCTTT

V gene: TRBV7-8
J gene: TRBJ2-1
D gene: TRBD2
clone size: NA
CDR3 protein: CASSLLGGSYNEQFF
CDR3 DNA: TGTGCCAGCAGCTTACTGGGAGGGTCCTACAATGAGCAGTTCTTC

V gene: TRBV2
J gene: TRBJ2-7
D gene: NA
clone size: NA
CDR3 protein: CASSASESSEQYF
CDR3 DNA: TGTGCCAGCAGTGCTAGCGAATCCTCCGAGCAGTACTTC

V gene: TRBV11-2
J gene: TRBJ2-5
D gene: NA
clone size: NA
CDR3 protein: CASEPGHSQETQYF
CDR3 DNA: TGTGCCAGCGAGCCCGGACACTCTCAAGAGACCCAGTACTTC

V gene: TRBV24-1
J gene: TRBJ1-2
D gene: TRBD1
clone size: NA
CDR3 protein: CATSDPGQGYGYTF
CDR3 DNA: TGTGCCACCAGTGATCCAGGACAGGGCTATGGCTACACCTTC

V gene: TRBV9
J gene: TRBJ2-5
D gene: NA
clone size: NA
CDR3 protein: CASSVEGVGETQYF
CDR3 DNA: TGTGCCAGCAGCGTAGAGGGGGTTGGAGAGACCCAGTACTTC

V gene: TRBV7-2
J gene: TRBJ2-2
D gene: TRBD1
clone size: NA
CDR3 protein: CASSLVTGGAGGELFF
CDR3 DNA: TGTGCCAGCAGCTTAGTAACAGGGGGCGCGGGCGGGGAGCTGTTTTTT

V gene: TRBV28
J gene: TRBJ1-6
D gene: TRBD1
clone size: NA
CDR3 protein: CASTPGTGVPWALHF
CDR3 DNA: TGTGCCAGCACACCCGGGACAGGAGTCCCGTGGGCCCTCCACTTT

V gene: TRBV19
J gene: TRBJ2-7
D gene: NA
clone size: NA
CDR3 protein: CASSINFGSRNYEQYF
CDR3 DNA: TGTGCCAGTAGTATAAATTTCGGGAGTAGAAACTACGAGCAGTACTTC

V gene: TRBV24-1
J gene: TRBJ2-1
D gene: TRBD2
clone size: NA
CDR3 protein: CATSDGLAGGPLEQFF
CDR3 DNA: TGTGCCACCAGTGATGGATTAGCGGGAGGGCCTCTAGAGCAGTTCTTC

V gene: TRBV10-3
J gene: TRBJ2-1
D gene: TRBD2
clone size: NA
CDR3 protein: CAIKASGVDTNEQFF
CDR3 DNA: TGTGCCATCAAGGCTAGCGGGGTCGATACGAATGAGCAGTTCTTC

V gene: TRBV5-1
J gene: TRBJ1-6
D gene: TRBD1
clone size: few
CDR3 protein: CASSRSGTDNSPLHF
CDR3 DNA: TGCGCCAGCAGCAGATCAGGGACAGACAATTCACCCCTCCACTTT

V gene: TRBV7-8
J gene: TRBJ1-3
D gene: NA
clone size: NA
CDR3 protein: CASSFGRGSGNTIYF
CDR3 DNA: TGTGCCAGCAGCTTTGGCAGGGGCTCTGGAAACACCATATATTTT

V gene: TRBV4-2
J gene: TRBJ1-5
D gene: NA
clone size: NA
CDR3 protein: CASSQVGALGTNQPQHF
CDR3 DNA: TGTGCCAGCAGCCAAGTGGGGGCGCTGGGTACCAATCAGCCCCAGCATTTT

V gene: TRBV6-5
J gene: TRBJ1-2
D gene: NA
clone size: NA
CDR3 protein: CASSYGGSTRYGYTF
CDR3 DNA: TGTGCCAGCAGTTACGGAGGCTCAACGAGGTATGGCTACACCTTC

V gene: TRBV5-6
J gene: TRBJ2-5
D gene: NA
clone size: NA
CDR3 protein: CASSLGGGASETQYF
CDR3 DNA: TGTGCCAGCAGCTTGGGCGGCGGGGCTTCAGAGACCCAGTACTTC

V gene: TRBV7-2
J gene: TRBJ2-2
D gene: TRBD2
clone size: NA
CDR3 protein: CASSKALAGGNTGELFF
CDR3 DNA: TGTGCCAGCAGCAAGGCACTAGCGGGAGGAAACACCGGGGAGCTGTTTTTT

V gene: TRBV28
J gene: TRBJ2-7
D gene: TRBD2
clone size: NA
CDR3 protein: CASRRDGRGTYEQYF
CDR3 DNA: TGTGCCAGCCGGAGGGACGGGAGGGGGACCTACGAGCAGTACTTC

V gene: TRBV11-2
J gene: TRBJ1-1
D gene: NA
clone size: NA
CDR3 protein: CASSLEWAGNTEAFF
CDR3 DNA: TGTGCCAGCAGCTTAGAATGGGCAGGGAACACTGAAGCTTTCTTT

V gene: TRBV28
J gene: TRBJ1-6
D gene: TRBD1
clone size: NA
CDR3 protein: CASSLDNSGTGPNSPLHF
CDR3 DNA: TGTGCCAGCAGTTTAGACAATTCCGGGACAGGGCCAAATTCACCCCTCCACTTT

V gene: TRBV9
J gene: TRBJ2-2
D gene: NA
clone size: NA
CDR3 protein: CASSEGIATTGELFF
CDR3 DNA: TGTGCCAGCAGCGAGGGGATTGCGACCACCGGGGAGCTGTTTTTT

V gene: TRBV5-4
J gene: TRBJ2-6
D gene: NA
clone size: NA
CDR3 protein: CASTASGAGANVLTF
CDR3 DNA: TGTGCCAGCACCGCATCGGGTGCTGGGGCCAACGTCCTGACTTTC